This passage covers 30 T cell receptor beta chains from one sample sequenced in a study of blood T cell repertoires in COVID-19. The repertoire was sequenced with immunoSEQ multiplex PCR; TCRdb's copy has only in-frame clones and lacks some. The sample consists of 390,000 or so clones, about 90% of them appearing once. Sequencing was done on a sample of peripheral blood. These receptors all stem from a woman in her twenties or thirties with COVID-19, enrolled during active disease.

As DNA, the CDR3 is TGTGCCTGGAGTGATTCCTATCAAGAGACCCAGTACTTC. Its protein is CAWSDSYQETQYF. V usage is TRBV30 and J usage is TRBJ2-5, with D hard to call. This CDR3 is 13 amino acids long. Germline lookup yields CDR1 GTSNPN and CDR2 SVGIG (reference sequence). V was pared by 1 base and J by 2 bases, with 8 bases between. Looking up the rest from reference TRBV30 and TRBJ2-5 gives the full variable domain: SQTIHQWPATLVQPVGSPLSLECTVEGTSNPNLYWYRQAAGRGLQLLFYSVGIGQISSEVPQNLSASRPQDRQFILSSKKLLLSDSGFYLCAWSDSYQETQYFGPGTRLLVL.

The chain uses TRBV10-3 and TRBJ2-1; 14 bases map to TRBD2. Germline lookup yields CDR1 ENHRY and CDR2 SYGVKD. The CDR3 length is 18 residues. The V segment lost 5 bases and the J segment 0 bases; nucleotides outside the gene matches: 6. CDR3 sequence reads: CAISRQGTSGSSYNEQFF. For the CDR3, the DNA is TGTGCCATCAGTCGTCAGGGGACTAGCGGGAGCTCCTACAATGAGCAGTTCTTC.

The chain employs TRBV10-3 and TRBJ2-3; 9 nucleotides agree with TRBD1. CDR1 and CDR2 from the germline V gene are ENHRY and SYGVKD. This CDR3 has 15 residues. With 3 bases clipped from V and 2 bases from J, the junction kept 3 bases outside the gene matches. The CDR3 loop reads CAISDTGGLTDTQYF. CDR3 nucleotide sequence: TGTGCCATCAGTGACACAGGGGGCCTCACAGATACGCAGTATTTT.

V gene TRBV29-1 combines with J gene TRBJ1-3; possible D gene TRBD1, 6 bases. The V gene's germline CDR1 is SQVTM and CDR2 ANQGSEA. This CDR3 contains 15 residues. V gave up 0 bases and J gave up 5 bases, with 14 bases separating them. The DNA for the CDR3 is TGCAGCGTTGAAGATCACCGAACAGGGCGAAACACCATATATTTT. This sequence encodes CSVEDHRTGRNTIYF.

J is TRBJ2-7 and V is TRBV30; the match to TRBD2 covers 7 bases. V gave up 5 bases and J gave up 0 bases; unmatched junction bases: 7. Germline CDR1 is GTSNPN and CDR2 is SVGIG (reference sequence). The CDR3 extends over 14 amino acids. This chain's CDR3 is CAWGSGVASYEQYF. The CDR3 DNA reads as TGTGCCTGGGGGAGCGGGGTGGCCTCCTACGAGCAGTACTTC.

The genes are TRBV10-3 and TRBJ2-2, with 7 bases fitting TRBD1. Germline assignment: CDR1 ENHRY and CDR2 SYGVKD. CDR3 size: 17 residues. Trimming took 0 bases from V and 0 from J; bases not matched to a gene: 4. For the CDR3, the DNA is TGTGCCATCAGTGAGTCGGACAGGCGGCCGAACACCGGGGAGCTGTTTTTT. Translating gives CAISESDRRPNTGELFF.

This chain uses TRBV5-1 with TRBJ1-5; the D gene is possibly TRBD1 (5 bases). The V gene lost 4 bases and the J gene lost 7 bases, with 18 bases spanning the gap. CDR3 length equals 15 residues. Germline CDR1 SGHRS, CDR2 YFSETQ. Here the CDR3 DNA reads TGCGCCAGCAGCCCATGGGGAGGGGTTGGACAGCCCCAGCATTTT. Its translation: CASSPWGGVGQPQHF. Variable domain in full (rest from reference TRBV5-1 and TRBJ1-5): KAGVTQTPRYLIKTRGQQVTLSCSPISGHRSVSWYQQTPGQGLQFLFEYFSETQRNKGNFPGRFSGRQFSNSRSEMNVSTLELGDSALYLCASSPWGGVGQPQHFGDGTRLSIL.

CDR3 loop: CASSLEGRTDTQYF. The CDR3 DNA follows: TGCGCCAGCAGCTTGGAGGGGAGGACAGATACGCAGTATTTT. This sequence joins TRBV5-1 and TRBJ2-3; D is perhaps TRBD2 (6 bases). Germline V gene data show CDR1 as SGHRS and CDR2 as YFSETQ. V shed 0 bases and J shed 3 bases, with 8 bases lying between them. This CDR3 is 14 amino acids long.

The chain carries TRBV29-1 and TRBJ2-7; 9 bases map to TRBD1. J gave up 3 bases and V 7 bases, and 7 bases lay outside the gene matches. Germline CDR1 reads SQVTM; CDR2 reads ANQGSEA. There are 13 residues in the CDR3. CDR3 DNA sequence: TGCAGCGCCCGGGACAGGGCCAACTACGAGCAGTACTTC. Amino acid sequence: CSARDRANYEQYF.

CDR3 sequence reads: CASSPTRVNEQFF. CDR3 DNA: TGTGCCAGCAGTCCTACTAGGGTAAATGAGCAGTTCTTC. The chain is built from TRBV6-4 and TRBJ2-1; D is possibly TRBD2 (5 bases). Germline V gives CDR1 MRHNA, CDR2 SNTAGT. V was clipped by 5 bases and J by 7 bases, with 12 bases between them. The CDR3 extends over 13 amino acids.

CDR3 DNA sequence: TGTGCCAGCAGCGTAGCCGGGGGACAGGGAGACACCGGGGAGCTGTTTTTT. Protein sequence: CASSVAGGQGDTGELFF. The gene calls are TRBV9 and TRBJ2-2; 9 bases match TRBD1. Per germline, CDR1 SGDLS and CDR2 YYNGEE. The CDR3 spans 17 residues. V trimming: 0 bases; J trimming: 3 bases; junction bases outside the gene matches: 6.

The genes are TRBV7-9 and TRBJ2-2; D is perhaps TRBD1 (5 bases). Germline V gives CDR1 SEHNR, CDR2 FQNEAQ (reference sequence). V was clipped by 2 bases and J by 2 bases, with 6 bases between them. This CDR3 region has 14 residues. CDR3 sequence (DNA): TGTGCCAGCAGCTTACAGGGAAACACCGGGGAGCTGTTTTTT. This sequence encodes CASSLQGNTGELFF.

The chain recombines TRBV29-1 with TRBJ1-1; 9 bases match TRBD1. V dropped 7 bases and J dropped 2; count of bases not matched to a gene: 8. The CDR3 sequence is 14 residues long. In germline, CDR1 is SQVTM, CDR2 ANQGSEA. The CDR3 spells CSAIPGQGNTEAFF. For the CDR3, the DNA is TGCAGCGCCATACCGGGACAGGGAAACACTGAAGCTTTCTTT.

CDR3: CASSRGSANYGYTF. The CDR3 DNA is TGTGCCAGTAGTAGGGGCAGCGCTAACTATGGCTACACCTTC. The rearrangement links TRBV19 to TRBJ1-2; maybe TRBD1 (5 bases). The V end was cut by 4 bases, the J end by 0 bases, with 9 bases between. CDR3 size: 14 residues. The germline V gene has CDR1 LNHDA and CDR2 SQIVND (reference sequence).

The CDR3 sequence: CATSDSGGASGSYYNEQFF. The CDR3 nucleotides are TGTGCCACCAGTGATTCCGGGGGAGCTAGCGGGAGTTACTACAATGAGCAGTTCTTC. The chain employs TRBV24-1 and TRBJ2-1; 10 nucleotides align to TRBD2. The CDR3 contains 19 residues. The germline CDR1 and CDR2 sequences are KGHDR and SFDVKD. With V trimmed by 2 bases and J by 3 bases, 12 bases remained unmatched.

The chain is built from TRBV10-2 and TRBJ1-5; D is unresolved. Germline CDR1 reads WSHSY; CDR2 reads SAAADI. The V end lost 6 bases, the J end lost 1 base, and 19 bases lay between the germline ends. CDR3 size: 17 residues. CDR3 region: CASSGETGSISNQPQHF. CDR3 nucleotides: TGCGCCAGCAGCGGGGAGACGGGATCTATAAGCAATCAGCCCCAGCATTTT.

The V and J genes are TRBV2 and TRBJ1-1; TRBD1 matches 9 bases. The V gene end was trimmed by 6 bases and the J gene end by 0 bases; junction bases not matched to a gene: 2. Germline lookup yields CDR1 SNHLY and CDR2 FYNNEI. This CDR3 has 14 amino acids. The CDR3 is CASRGTGMNTEAFF. The CDR3 region has the DNA TGTGCCAGCAGGGGGACAGGGATGAACACTGAAGCTTTCTTT.

The J gene is TRBJ2-7, the V gene TRBV28, with 8 bases identical to TRBD1. Germline V gives CDR1 MDHEN, CDR2 SYDVKM. The V gene end was trimmed by 6 bases and the J gene end by 4 bases; junction bases not matched to a gene: 14. The CDR3 has 16 amino acids. The CDR3 reads CASSASGTGGEYEQYF. In DNA form, the CDR3 reads TGTGCCAGCAGCGCCTCCGGGACAGGAGGGGAGTACGAGCAGTACTTC. The full variable domain, rest sourced from reference TRBV28 and TRBJ2-7, is DVKVTQSSRYLVKRTGEKVFLECVQDMDHENMFWYRQDPGLGLRLIYFSYDVKMKEKGDIPEGYSVSREKKERFSLILESASTNQTSMYLCASSASGTGGEYEQYFGPGTRLTVT.

The chain recombines TRBV2 with TRBJ2-4, with TRBD2 as a possible D gene (6 bases). The CDR3 contains 16 residues. The germline gives CDR1 SNHLY, CDR2 FYNNEI. V gave up 3 bases and J gave up 0 bases, with 12 bases separating them. CDR3 DNA sequence: TGTGCCAGCAGTGACAAACCGGGACTAGCCAAAAACATTCAGTACTTC. Its protein product is CASSDKPGLAKNIQYF.

V is TRBV9 and J is TRBJ2-3; 7 bases are a match to TRBD1. From germline, CDR1 is SGDLS and CDR2 YYNGEE. J gave up 4 bases and V 4 bases, and 3 bases lay outside the gene matches. This CDR3 region has 13 residues. Here the CDR3 reads CASSPTGADTQYF. CDR3 sequence (DNA): TGTGCCAGCAGCCCCACAGGGGCAGATACGCAGTATTTT.

This chain joins TRBV4-1 and TRBJ2-1, with a possible D match to TRBD1 (8 bases). Germline values: CDR1 MGHRA, CDR2 YSYEKL. The CDR3 loop spans 22 amino acids. Trimming left V 3 bases short and J 0 bases short, with 30 bases between. The CDR3: CASSHPFLTGEGGRGSYNEQFF. In nucleotides, the CDR3 is TGCGCCAGCAGCCACCCCTTTCTGACAGGGGAGGGGGGTAGGGGCTCCTACAATGAGCAGTTCTTC.

This clone has just one count. CDR3 nucleotide sequence: TGTGCCAGTTCTTCCCCTAAGCTTTGGAGCTCCTACGAGCAGTACTTC. Residues: CASSSPKLWSSYEQYF. The J gene is TRBJ2-7, the V gene TRBV21-1; no DNA check was done on the table's D call, TRBD2. TRBV21-1 is a known pseudogene. The CDR3 covers 16 residues.

The chain is built from TRBV29-1 and TRBJ2-5; 7 bases fit TRBD2. The CDR3 loop spans 12 amino acids. The J segment lost 5 bases and the V segment lost 5 bases, leaving 5 bases of the junction unmatched. Germline CDR1 SQVTM, CDR2 ANQGSEA. The DNA of the CDR3 is TGCAGCGTTCGGCGGGGAGGGGAGACCCAGTACTTC. Protein: CSVRRGGETQYF.

The V gene is TRBV28, the J gene TRBJ2-5, with a weak D call TRBD2 (6 bases). This CDR3 has 17 residues. CDR1 MDHEN and CDR2 SYDVKM come from the germline V gene. The V end was cut by 2 bases, the J end by 4 bases, with 20 bases between. Here the CDR3 DNA reads TGTGCCAGCAGTTTAGGCGAAAGGAGGGCCGACCTAGAGACCCAGTACTTC. This sequence encodes CASSLGERRADLETQYF. The whole variable domain, remainder taken from reference TRBV28 and TRBJ2-5, is DVKVTQSSRYLVKRTGEKVFLECVQDMDHENMFWYRQDPGLGLRLIYFSYDVKMKEKGDIPEGYSVSREKKERFSLILESASTNQTSMYLCASSLGERRADLETQYFGPGTRLLVL.

This chain uses TRBV27 with TRBJ1-1; D is possibly TRBD1 (5 bases). This CDR3 is 16 amino acids long. CDR1 and CDR2 from the germline V gene are MNHEY and SMNVEV (reference sequence). V lost 2 bases to trimming and J lost 5 bases, with 18 bases between them. For the CDR3, the DNA is TGTGCCAGCAGTTTAGGTGTGGGGGGAGAGGGAACTGAAGCTTTCTTT. It translates to CASSLGVGGEGTEAFF.

This chain connects TRBV7-8 to TRBJ2-2, with D possibly being TRBD2 (5 bases). Germline V gene sequence: CDR1 SGHVS, CDR2 FQNEAQ. V was pared by 5 bases and J by 8 bases, with 9 bases between. This CDR3 spans 12 amino acids. CDR3 protein: CASSRPGGELFF. In DNA, the CDR3 is TGTGCCAGCAGCCGCCCGGGAGGGGAGCTGTTTTTT.

This chain uses TRBV5-4 with TRBJ2-7; 7 bases are a match to TRBD1. The germline CDR1 and CDR2 sequences are SGHNT and YYREEE (reference sequence). This CDR3 comprises 14 residues. Trimming removed 3 bases from V and 2 bases from J; junction bases left unmatched: 5. CDR3 in amino acids: CASSSGQEPYEQYF. CDR3 nucleotide sequence: TGTGCCAGCAGCTCAGGACAGGAGCCCTACGAGCAGTACTTC.

V is TRBV5-1 and J is TRBJ2-1; D remains ambiguous. This CDR3 region has 14 residues. Germline-derived CDR1 and CDR2 are SGHRS and YFSETQ. Trimming removed 2 bases from V and 7 bases from J, with 13 bases in between. The DNA of the CDR3 is TGCGCCAGCAGCTTTATTTCAGGAAATAATGAGCAGTTCTTC. This encodes CASSFISGNNEQFF.

V and J are TRBV4-1 and TRBJ2-2, with D unclear. V lost 1 base and J 2 bases, leaving 8 bases between the germline ends. Germline CDR1 is MGHRA and CDR2 is YSYEKL. The CDR3 totals 15 residues. In DNA form, the CDR3 reads TGCGCCAGCAGCCAAGGTTTCAGTAACACCGGGGAGCTGTTTTTT. The encoded protein is CASSQGFSNTGELFF.

In its sample, this clone was seen a few times. The chain combines TRBV25-1 with TRBJ2-7; D may be TRBD1 (6 bases). Germline V CDR1 and CDR2: MGHDK, SYGVNS. CDR3 length: 13 residues. V was trimmed by 8 bases and J by 5 bases, leaving 16 bases between them. CDR3 DNA: TGTGCCAGCTCCCGGGACACCTCGGACGAGCAGTACTTC. Amino acids: CASSRDTSDEQYF.